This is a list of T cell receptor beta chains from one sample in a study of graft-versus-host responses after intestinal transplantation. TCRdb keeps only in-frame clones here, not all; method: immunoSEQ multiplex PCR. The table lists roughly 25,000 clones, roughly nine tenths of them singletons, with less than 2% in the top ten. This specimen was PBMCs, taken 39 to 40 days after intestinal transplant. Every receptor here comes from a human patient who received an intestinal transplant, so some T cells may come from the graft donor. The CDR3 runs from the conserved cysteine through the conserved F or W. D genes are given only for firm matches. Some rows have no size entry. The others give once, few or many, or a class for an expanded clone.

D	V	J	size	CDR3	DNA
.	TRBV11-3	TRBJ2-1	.	CASSPRGEREYNEQFF	TGTGCCAGCAGCCCGCGAGGGGAGAGGGAATACAATGAGCAGTTCTTC
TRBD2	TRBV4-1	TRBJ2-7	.	CASSQWPRTSGGSYEQYF	TGCGCCAGCAGCCAATGGCCCCGAACTAGCGGGGGCTCCTACGAGCAGTACTTC
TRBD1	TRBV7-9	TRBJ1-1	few	CASSSPTGQGTEAFF	TGTGCCAGCAGCTCCCCGACAGGGCAGGGAACTGAAGCTTTCTTT
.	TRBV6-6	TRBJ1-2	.	CASSYGVNYGYTF	TGTGCCAGCAGTTACGGGGTTAACTATGGCTACACCTTC
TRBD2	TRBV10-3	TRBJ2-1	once	CAIRGTSGYNEQFF	TGTGCCATCAGGGGGACTAGCGGGTACAATGAGCAGTTCTTC
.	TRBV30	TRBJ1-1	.	CAWIWGGPFNTEAFF	TGTGCCTGGATATGGGGGGGGCCTTTCAACACTGAAGCTTTCTTT
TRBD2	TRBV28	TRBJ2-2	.	CASSLPTSGSRITGELFF	TGTGCCAGCAGTTTGCCGACTAGCGGCTCACGAATCACCGGGGAGCTGTTTTTT
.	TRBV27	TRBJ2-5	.	CASSYNRFQETQYF	TGTGCCAGCAGTTACAACAGGTTCCAAGAGACCCAGTACTTC
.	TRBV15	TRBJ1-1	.	CATSRGGRRSTEAFF	TGTGCCACCAGCAGAGGGGGGCGGAGGAGCACTGAAGCTTTCTTT
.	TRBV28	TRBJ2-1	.	CASTELTWARNEQFF	TGTGCCAGCACCGAACTTACGTGGGCCCGAAATGAGCAGTTCTTC
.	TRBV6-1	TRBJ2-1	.	CASRTLGRNEQFF	TGTGCCAGCAGGACCCTAGGGAGGAATGAGCAGTTCTTC
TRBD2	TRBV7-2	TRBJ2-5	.	CASSSHIGTSVWETQYF	TGTGCCAGCAGCTCCCATATCGGGACTAGCGTTTGGGAGACCCAGTACTTC
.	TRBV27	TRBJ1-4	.	CASSLPRTLIQRSEKLFF	TGTGCCAGCAGCTTGCCCCGGACCCTTATTCAAAGGAGTGAAAAACTGTTTTTT
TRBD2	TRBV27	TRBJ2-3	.	CASSLSFGVAGEPDTQYF	TGTGCCAGCAGTTTGTCTTTCGGTGTAGCGGGAGAGCCAGATACGCAGTATTTT
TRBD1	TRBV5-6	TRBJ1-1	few	CASSSYYRGQGMNTEAFF	TGTGCCAGCAGCTCATACTATCGGGGACAGGGGATGAACACTGAAGCTTTCTTT
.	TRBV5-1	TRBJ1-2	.	CASRLMTEGYDGYTF	TGCGCCAGCAGGTTGATGACAGAAGGTTACGATGGCTACACCTTC
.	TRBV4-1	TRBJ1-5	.	CASSQDRFRHKGSNQPQHF	TGCGCCAGCAGCCAAGATCGGTTTCGACACAAAGGCAGCAATCAGCCCCAGCATTTT
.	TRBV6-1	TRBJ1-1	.	CASSEARVRGSTEAFF	TGTGCCAGCAGTGAAGCGCGTGTCAGGGGTAGCACTGAAGCTTTCTTT
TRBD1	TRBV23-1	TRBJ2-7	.	CASSHPGQDLYEQYF	TGCGCCAGCAGTCACCCGGGACAGGACTTGTACGAGCAGTACTTC
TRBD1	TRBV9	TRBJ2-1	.	CASNVGTGNYNEQFF	TGTGCCAGCAACGTTGGGACAGGGAACTACAATGAGCAGTTCTTC
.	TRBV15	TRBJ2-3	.	CATSTREISTDTQYF	TGTGCCACCAGCACCCGGGAGATTAGCACAGATACGCAGTATTTT
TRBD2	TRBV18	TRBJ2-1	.	CASSHGASGRGNEQFF	TGTGCCAGCTCACACGGCGCTAGCGGGAGGGGCAATGAGCAGTTCTTC
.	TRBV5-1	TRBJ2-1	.	CASSPGVAAFEQFF	TGCGCCAGCAGCCCCGGGGTAGCGGCCTTTGAGCAGTTCTTC
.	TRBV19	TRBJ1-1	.	CASSPGFLNTEAFF	TGTGCCAGTAGTCCGGGGTTTTTGAACACTGAAGCTTTCTTT
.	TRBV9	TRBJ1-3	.	CASSVGGDSGNTIYF	TGTGCCAGCAGCGTAGGCGGTGACTCTGGAAACACCATATATTTT
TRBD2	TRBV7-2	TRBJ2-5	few	CASSPTSGQETQYF	TGTGCCAGCAGCCCGACTAGCGGGCAAGAGACCCAGTACTTC
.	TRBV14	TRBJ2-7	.	CASSTKGRHLNLPSYEQYF	TGTGCCAGCAGTACAAAGGGACGACATCTAAATCTTCCCTCCTACGAGCAGTACTTC
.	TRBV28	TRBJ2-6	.	CASSFLTTITGSGANVLTF	TGTGCCAGCAGTTTTTTAACAACAATAACGGGTTCCGGGGCCAACGTCCTGACTTTC
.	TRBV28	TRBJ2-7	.	CASMDNAYEQYF	TGTGCCAGCATGGACAACGCCTACGAGCAGTACTTC
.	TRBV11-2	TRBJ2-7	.	CASSLTATYEQYF	TGTGCCAGCAGCTTAACGGCAACCTACGAGCAGTACTTC
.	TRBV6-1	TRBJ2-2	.	CASSARSNTGELFF	TGTGCCAGCAGCGCGCGATCAAACACCGGGGAGCTGTTTTTT
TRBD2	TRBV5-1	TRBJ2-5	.	CASSGRTSGRGAQYF	TGCGCCAGCAGCGGTAGGACTAGCGGGAGAGGGGCCCAGTACTTC
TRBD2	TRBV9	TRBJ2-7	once	CASSVVAGAPSYEQYF	TGTGCCAGCAGCGTAGTGGCGGGAGCCCCCTCCTACGAGCAGTACTTC
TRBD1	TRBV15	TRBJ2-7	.	CATRDREYYEQYF	TGTGCCACCAGAGACAGGGAATACTACGAGCAGTACTTC
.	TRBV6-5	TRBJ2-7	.	CASSPLVSNEQYF	TGTGCCAGCAGCCCACTAGTGAGCAACGAGCAGTACTTC
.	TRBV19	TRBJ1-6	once	CASSRSVRYSPLHF	TGCGCCAGTAGTAGAAGTGTTCGGTATTCACCCCTCCACTTT
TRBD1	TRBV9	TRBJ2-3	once	CASSVGDRNTDTQYF	TGTGCCAGCAGCGTAGGGGACAGGAACACAGATACGCAGTATTTT
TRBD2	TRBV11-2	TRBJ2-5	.	CASSLKAGGSWQETQYF	TGTGCCAGCAGCTTAAAAGCGGGAGGGAGCTGGCAAGAGACCCAGTACTTC
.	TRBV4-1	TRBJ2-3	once	CASSQQRSLDRDYTDTQYF	TGCGCCAGCAGCCAACAACGCTCCCTAGACAGGGACTACACAGATACGCAGTATTTT
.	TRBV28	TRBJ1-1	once	CASSLGFLEAFF	TGTGCCAGCAGTTTAGGCTTCCTTGAAGCTTTCTTT
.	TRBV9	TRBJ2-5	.	CASSVGPGGGETQYF	TGTGCCAGCAGCGTAGGGCCCGGCGGAGGAGAGACCCAGTACTTC